The following is a T cell receptor beta chain sequence with its context. Antigen specificity is unknown. The unique tags termed UMIs, each holding a 6-nucleotide sample barcode, were added by means of template switching. Each CDR3 protein gets one entry in TCRdb, which reprocessed the 5' RACE reads and gives no DNA. The specimen's table records approximately 210,000 distinct CDR3 sequences. This sample stems from a study of monozygotic twins with inflammatory bowel disease. Study-wide results and caveats: Support for a single strong signal or clonotype associated with IBD was absent.

This TCR was recovered from a human donor with ulcerative colitis or Crohn's disease, or a healthy co-twin of an affected twin (not recorded which). Specimen: blood.

CDR3 loop: CATQGLAGGPGTQYF. The V and J genes are TRBV10-3 and TRBJ2-3; TCRdb names TRBD2, which stays unverified in the absence of DNA. CDR1 ENHRY and CDR2 SYGVKD come from the germline V gene. CDR3 length: 15 residues.